This T cell receptor beta chain was recovered during a study of tumor T cells in aggressive B-cell lymphoma. Libraries were prepared by immunoSEQ multiplex PCR; TCRdb keeps only in-frame clonotypes and omits some of them. Of about 5,100 clones listed, around 94% are singletons. This receptor was obtained from an adult with diffuse large B cell lymphoma. The sequencing sample was made of tumor tissue.

The CDR3 reads CASSPPIGYNEQFF. Written as DNA, the CDR3 is TGTGCCAGCTCACCACCGATCGGGTATAATGAGCAGTTCTTC. This sequence joins TRBV18 and TRBJ2-1; D is unclear. Germline loops: CDR1 KGHSH, CDR2 LQKENI. V dropped 0 bases and J dropped 7 bases, with 10 bases sitting between them. CDR3 length equals 14 residues.